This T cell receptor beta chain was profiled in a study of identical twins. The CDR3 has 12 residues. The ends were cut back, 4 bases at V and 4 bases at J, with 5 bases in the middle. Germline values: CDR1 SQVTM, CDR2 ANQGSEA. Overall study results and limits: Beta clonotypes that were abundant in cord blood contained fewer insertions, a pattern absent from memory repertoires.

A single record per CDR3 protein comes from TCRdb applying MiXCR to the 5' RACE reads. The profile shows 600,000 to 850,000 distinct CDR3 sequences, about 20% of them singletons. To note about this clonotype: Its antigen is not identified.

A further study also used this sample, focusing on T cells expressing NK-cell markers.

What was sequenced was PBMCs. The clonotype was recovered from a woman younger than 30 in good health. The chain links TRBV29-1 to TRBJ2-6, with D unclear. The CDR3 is CSVAKGANVLTF. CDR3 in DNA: TGCAGCGTTGCAAAAGGGGCCAACGTCCTGACTTTC.